Presented here are 21 T cell receptor beta chains from one specimen sequenced in a study of cytomegalovirus exposure and HLA in healthy donors. The study ran its PCR with 60 Vbeta and 13 Jbeta primers. The repertoire was sequenced with immunoSEQ multiplex PCR; TCRdb's copy has only in-frame clones and lacks some. This table has some 64,000 clones, around 90% appearing once. Sequencing used PBMCs. The receptors originated from a man aged 30-40 years in good health and CMV-seropositive.

This sequence joins TRBV28 and TRBJ1-1; 7 positions agree with TRBD1. The CDR3 spans 15 residues. Germline trimming cut 6 bases from V and 7 bases from J; bases unmatched to any gene: 14. Germline lookup yields CDR1 MDHEN and CDR2 SYDVKM. This CDR3 reads CASSNGQAGPLEAFF. The DNA for the CDR3 is TGTGCCAGCAGCAATGGACAGGCGGGCCCCCTTGAAGCTTTCTTT.

The gene calls are TRBV7-6 and TRBJ2-1, with D possibly being TRBD2 (6 bases). The V and J ends lost 3 bases and 5 bases respectively, with 14 bases between them. Germline lookup yields CDR1 SGHVS and CDR2 FNYEAQ. CDR3 length: 15 residues. CDR3: CASSLEGFRHNEQFF. The CDR3, as DNA: TGTGCCAGCAGCTTGGAGGGGTTTCGCCACAATGAGCAGTTCTTC.

The gene calls are TRBV7-9 and TRBJ1-1; 7 positions agree with TRBD1. From germline, CDR1 is SEHNR and CDR2 FQNEAQ (reference sequence). The CDR3 consists of 17 residues. After removal of 4 bases from V and 0 bases from J, the junction contained 11 bases not matched to a gene. CDR3 coding DNA: TGTGCCAGCAGCTCTTCGGCGGGGGGACAGCTGAACACTGAAGCTTTCTTT. The encoded protein is CASSSSAGGQLNTEAFF. Drawing the rest from reference TRBV7-9 and TRBJ1-1, the complete variable domain is DTGVSQNPRHKITKRGQNVTFRCDPISEHNRLYWYRQTLGQGPEFLTYFQNEAQLEKSRLLSDRFSAERPKGSFSTLEIQRTEQGDSAMYLCASSSSAGGQLNTEAFFGQGTRLTVV.

This clone appeared once. V usage is TRBV5-1 and J usage is TRBJ2-1; 14 bases are a match to TRBD2. Germline V gene data show CDR1 as SGHRS and CDR2 as YFSETQ. The CDR3 is made up of 15 amino acids. Losses at the gene ends were 4 bases for V and 6 bases for J; bases not matched to a gene: 3. The DNA for the CDR3 is TGCGCCAGCAGCCAGGGACTAGCGGGAGCCAATGAGCAGTTCTTC. It yields the protein CASSQGLAGANEQFF.

The rearrangement joins TRBV30 to TRBJ2-7, with 8 bases identical to TRBD1. The CDR3 covers 15 residues. J lost 5 bases, V lost 2 bases, and 11 bases had no gene match. CDR1 GTSNPN and CDR2 SVGIG come from the germline V gene (reference sequence). The CDR3 DNA reads as TGTGCCTGGAGTCCAGGGGACAGGTACTTCCACGAGCAGTACTTC. It is translated as CAWSPGDRYFHEQYF.

The chain recombines TRBV5-1 with TRBJ2-3, with 8 bases that match TRBD2. Per germline, CDR1 SGHRS and CDR2 YFSETQ. With 0 bases clipped from V and 5 bases from J, the junction kept 5 bases outside the gene matches. This CDR3 spans 15 amino acids. Here the CDR3 DNA reads TGCGCCAGCAGCTTGGAACCGGGAGGGTTAGATACGCAGTATTTT. Protein product: CASSLEPGGLDTQYF.

This clone was counted only a few times. The chain uses TRBV27 and TRBJ1-2; D is uncertain. In germline, CDR1 is MNHEY, CDR2 SMNVEV (reference sequence). This CDR3 region has 14 residues. Trimming removed 3 bases at V and 1 base at J, with 9 bases between. The CDR3 here is CASSFNGGNYGYTF. Here the CDR3 DNA reads TGTGCCAGCAGTTTTAACGGCGGTAACTATGGCTACACCTTC.

The rearrangement uses TRBV19 and TRBJ1-2; D is uncertain. The CDR3 runs 15 residues. Trimming took 5 bases from V and 6 from J, leaving 19 bases between them. CDR1 is LNHDA and CDR2 is SQIVND in the germline V gene (reference sequence). CDR3 amino acids: CASSQTRFSYDGYTF. CDR3 DNA: TGTGCCAGTAGTCAGACCAGGTTTTCGTATGATGGCTACACCTTC.

As DNA, the CDR3 is TGTGCCGCGAGCCCCTCCGGCAGAACAGGCAATGAGCAGTTCTTC. Its translation is CAASPSGRTGNEQFF. This chain joins TRBV28 and TRBJ2-1, with D possibly matching TRBD1 (5 bases). This CDR3 spans 15 amino acids. Germline V gene lookup returns CDR1 MDHEN and CDR2 SYDVKM. Trimming shortened V by 11 bases and J by 6 bases, and 23 bases separated the two germline ends.

This clone was observed a single time. The CDR3 DNA is TGTGCCAGCAGTGAAGTTTGGGAGGGCACTGAAGCTTTCTTT. This encodes CASSEVWEGTEAFF. The V and J genes are TRBV6-5 and TRBJ1-1, with D hard to call. Germline loops: CDR1 MNHEY, CDR2 SVGAGI. V lost 5 bases to trimming and J lost 4 bases, with 14 bases between them. This CDR3 comprises 14 residues.

The V gene is TRBV28, the J gene TRBJ2-5; 8 positions agree with TRBD2. The trim removed 6 bases at V and 0 bases at J, leaving 3 bases unmatched. The germline CDR1 and CDR2 sequences are MDHEN and SYDVKM. This CDR3 comprises 14 residues. CDR3 coding DNA: TGTGCCAGCAGCTCACTAGCGGACCAAGAGACCCAGTACTTC. This translates into CASSSLADQETQYF. The full variable domain, in which reference TRBV28 and TRBJ2-5 provide the parts outside the CDR3, is DVKVTQSSRYLVKRTGEKVFLECVQDMDHENMFWYRQDPGLGLRLIYFSYDVKMKEKGDIPEGYSVSREKKERFSLILESASTNQTSMYLCASSSLADQETQYFGPGTRLLVL.

The chain links TRBV19 to TRBJ2-3; 12 positions agree with TRBD2. The length of the CDR3 is 14 residues. The germline gives CDR1 LNHDA, CDR2 SQIVND (reference sequence). Trimming took 5 bases from V and 4 from J; bases not matched to a gene: 1. The CDR3 sequence: CASSPSGRADTQYF. DNA for the CDR3: TGTGCCAGTAGTCCTAGCGGGAGGGCAGATACGCAGTATTTT.

J is TRBJ2-1 and V is TRBV5-6, with 9 positions matching TRBD2. Trimming removed 4 bases from V and 1 base from J; junction bases left unmatched: 9. The CDR3 extends over 17 amino acids. CDR1 and CDR2 (germline): SGHDT, YYEEEE. Written as DNA, the CDR3 is TGTGCCAGCAGCATATATAGCGGGAGTCGTTCCTACAATGAGCAGTTCTTC. Its protein is CASSIYSGSRSYNEQFF.

J is TRBJ2-3 and V is TRBV7-2; no firm D call. V was clipped by 8 bases and J by 0 bases, with 15 bases between them. The CDR3 sequence is 15 residues long. Germline CDR1 and CDR2: SGHTA and FQGNSA. CDR3 DNA: TGTGCCAGCGCTCGGTTAGCAGCTAGCACAGATACGCAGTATTTT. Its protein is CASARLAASTDTQYF.

V is TRBV5-1 and J is TRBJ2-7; TRBD2 matches at 9 bases. Unmatched junction bases numbered 16, after V lost 3 bases and J lost 3 bases. The germline CDR1 and CDR2 sequences are SGHRS and YFSETQ. CDR3 length: 18 amino acids. CDR3 amino acids: CASSSGLERLADVYEQYF. In DNA form, the CDR3 reads TGCGCCAGCAGCTCGGGACTGGAGAGACTAGCGGACGTCTACGAGCAGTACTTC.

The chain links TRBV2 to TRBJ1-2; possible D gene TRBD1, 6 bases. V dropped 10 bases and J dropped 3 bases, with 18 bases sitting between them. The CDR3 runs 14 residues. The germline gives CDR1 SNHLY, CDR2 FYNNEI. The chain's CDR3 is CATNSLQGYYGYTF. CDR3 bases: TGTGCCACCAACTCGCTACAGGGTTACTATGGCTACACCTTC.

The gene calls are TRBV28 and TRBJ1-1, with no clear D. Germline CDR1 is MDHEN and CDR2 is SYDVKM. The CDR3 runs 13 residues. V was trimmed by 4 bases and J by 5 bases, leaving 11 bases between them. The chain's CDR3 is CASSSPGGTEAFF. DNA of the CDR3: TGTGCCAGCAGTTCCCCTGGAGGAACTGAAGCTTTCTTT. Full variable domain (rest looked up from reference TRBV28 and TRBJ1-1): DVKVTQSSRYLVKRTGEKVFLECVQDMDHENMFWYRQDPGLGLRLIYFSYDVKMKEKGDIPEGYSVSREKKERFSLILESASTNQTSMYLCASSSPGGTEAFFGQGTRLTVV.

This chain uses TRBV5-8 with TRBJ2-7; 9 bases are shared with TRBD2. With V trimmed by 9 bases and J by 3 bases, 10 bases remained unmatched. Germline CDR1 reads SGHTS; CDR2 reads YDEGEE. This CDR3 spans 14 amino acids. The CDR3: CATTIAGVIYEQYF. Here the CDR3 DNA reads TGTGCCACGACGATAGCGGGAGTTATCTACGAGCAGTACTTC. Filled out from reference TRBV5-8 and TRBJ2-7, the complete variable domain reads EAGVTQSPTHLIKTRGQQATLRCSPISGHTSVYWYQQALGLGLQFLLWYDEGEERNRGNFPPRFSGRQFPNYSSELNVNALELEDSALYLCATTIAGVIYEQYFGPGTRLTVT.

The J gene is TRBJ2-5, the V gene TRBV7-6, with D maybe TRBD1 (6 bases). The CDR3 loop spans 15 amino acids. V dropped 5 bases and J dropped 4 bases, with 17 bases sitting between them. The V gene's germline CDR1 is SGHVS and CDR2 FNYEAQ. The CDR3 DNA reads TGTGCCAGCAGCAATCCAACAGGGATAGCAGAGACCCAGTACTTC. Its translation is CASSNPTGIAETQYF.

This chain connects TRBV30 to TRBJ2-2, with 10 bases matching TRBD1. After removal of 5 bases from V and 3 bases from J, the junction contained 9 bases not matched to a gene. Germline-derived CDR1 and CDR2 are GTSNPN and SVGIG (reference sequence). The CDR3 has 16 residues. For the CDR3, the DNA is TGTGCCTGGCGACGAGGAGGGACAGGGGACACCGGGGAGCTGTTTTTT. Translating it yields CAWRRGGTGDTGELFF.

The genes are TRBV5-1 and TRBJ1-2, with D possibly TRBD1 on 5 matching bases. This CDR3 spans 16 amino acids. The germline V and J ends were trimmed by 1 base and 4 bases, with 17 bases remaining between them. CDR1 is SGHRS and CDR2 is YFSETQ in the germline V gene. CDR3 protein: CASSLNSGSSAYGYTF. CDR3 nucleotides: TGCGCCAGCAGCTTGAACTCAGGGTCGTCGGCCTATGGCTACACCTTC.